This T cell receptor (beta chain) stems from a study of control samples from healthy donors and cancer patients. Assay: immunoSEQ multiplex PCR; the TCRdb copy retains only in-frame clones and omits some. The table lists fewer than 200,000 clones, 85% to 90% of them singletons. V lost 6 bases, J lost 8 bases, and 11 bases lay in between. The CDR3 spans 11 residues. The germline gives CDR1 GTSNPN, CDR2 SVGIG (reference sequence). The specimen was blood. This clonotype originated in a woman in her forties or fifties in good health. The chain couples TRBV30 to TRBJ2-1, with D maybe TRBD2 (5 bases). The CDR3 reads CACSLAHEQFF. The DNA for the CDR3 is TGTGCCTGTAGTCTAGCCCATGAGCAGTTCTTC. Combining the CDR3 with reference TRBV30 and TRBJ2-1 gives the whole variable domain SQTIHQWPATLVQPVGSPLSLECTVEGTSNPNLYWYRQAAGRGLQLLFYSVGIGQISSEVPQNLSASRPQDRQFILSSKKLLLSDSGFYLCACSLAHEQFFGPGTRLTVL.